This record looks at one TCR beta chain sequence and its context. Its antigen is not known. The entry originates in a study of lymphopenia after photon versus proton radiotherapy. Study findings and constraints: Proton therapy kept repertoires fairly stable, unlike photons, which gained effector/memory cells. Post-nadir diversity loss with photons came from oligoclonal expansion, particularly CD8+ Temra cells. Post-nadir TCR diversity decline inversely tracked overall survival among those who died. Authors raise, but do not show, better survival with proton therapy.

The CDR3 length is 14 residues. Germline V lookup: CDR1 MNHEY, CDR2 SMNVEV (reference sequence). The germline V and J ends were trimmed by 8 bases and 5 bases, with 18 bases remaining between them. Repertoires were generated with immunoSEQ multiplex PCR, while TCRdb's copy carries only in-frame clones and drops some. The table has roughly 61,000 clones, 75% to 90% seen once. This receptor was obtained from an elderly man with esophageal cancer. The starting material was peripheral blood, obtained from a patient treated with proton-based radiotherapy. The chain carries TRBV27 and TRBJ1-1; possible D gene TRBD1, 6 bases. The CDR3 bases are TGTGCCAGCCAGAGGGGGGGCGGATGGACTGAAGCTTTCTTT. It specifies CASQRGGGWTEAFF.